This T cell receptor (beta chain) came from a study of cytomegalovirus exposure and HLA in healthy donors. Healthy people donating bone marrow made up the donors. Study findings and constraints: In a later analysis, TCR association rates varied by HLA locus: DRB1 most, HLA-C fewest. It emerged from a later analysis that several of the most significant clusters appeared to be linked to common viral pathogens.

This clone was detected a few times. Its cognate antigen is unknown. This CDR3 has 16 residues. V lost 0 bases and J lost 5; bases outside the gene matches: 6. Germline-derived CDR1 and CDR2 are LNHNV and YYDKDF (reference sequence). The PCR employed 60 Vbeta primers together with 13 Jbeta primers. The method was immunoSEQ multiplex PCR; TCRdb's version includes in-frame clones alone and lacks a portion of them. This table holds 150,000 to 200,000 clones, 79% found once. Sequenced sample: PBMCs. The V and J genes are TRBV15 and TRBJ2-7; 11 positions match TRBD1. This sequence was found in a woman in her forties or fifties in good health and CMV-seronegative. CDR3 bases: TGTGCCACCAGCAGAGACCCGGGACAGGGGGATGACGAGCAGTACTTC. Translating it yields CATSRDPGQGDDEQYF.